Below, 25 T cell receptor beta chains from the same sample are listed, as sequenced in a study of T cells after yellow fever vaccination. MiXCR, applied by TCRdb to the 5' RACE reads, yields one record per CDR3 protein. The table records more than 200,000 distinct CDR3 sequences, about 3.7% of them present only once. This sample comprised PBMCs, obtained 15 days after the yellow fever booster vaccination. These receptor sequences come from a man in his late teens or twenties who received the YFV17D yellow fever vaccine.

The sample holds many counts of this clonotype. CDR3 loop: CSARDWETQYF. Here the CDR3 DNA reads TGCAGTGCTAGAGATTGGGAGACCCAGTACTTC. V usage is TRBV20-1 and J usage is TRBJ2-5, with unresolved D. This CDR3 has 11 amino acids. The germline gives CDR1 DFQATT, CDR2 SNEGSKA (reference sequence). V was clipped by 0 bases and J by 5 bases, with 4 bases between them.

The sample holds many counts of this clonotype. The chain recombines TRBV11-2 with TRBJ2-1, with 10 bases aligning to TRBD2. After removal of 1 base from V and 4 bases from J, the junction contained 4 bases not matched to a gene. This CDR3 comprises 16 residues. CDR1 is SGHAT, CDR2 FQNNGV, per germline. CDR3 bases: TGTGCCAGCAGCTTAGGTGGAGCGGGGGGGTACAATGAGCAGTTCTTC. It yields the protein CASSLGGAGGYNEQFF.

This clonotype has a count of ten or more. The rearrangement links TRBV12-3 or TRBV12-4 to TRBJ2-7; D unclear. The V end was cut by 0 bases, the J end by 5 bases, with 8 bases between. This CDR3 has 13 residues. The DNA of the CDR3 is TGTGCCAGCAGTTTAGCCCATTCCCACGAGCAGTACGTC. Translation: CASSLAHSHEQYV.

This clonotype appeared many times. The V call is TRBV7-2, the J call TRBJ2-3, with 7 bases aligning to TRBD2. The CDR3 loop spans 14 amino acids. The trim removed 5 bases at V and 3 bases at J, leaving 5 bases unmatched. The germline V gene encodes CDR1 SGHTA and CDR2 FQGNSA. The CDR3 region is CASSPGLETDTQYF. The CDR3 DNA sequence: TGTGCCAGCAGCCCCGGACTAGAGACAGATACGCAGTATTTT.

This clonotype was found many times. The V gene is TRBV12-3 or TRBV12-4, the J gene TRBJ1-2; D unclear. Trimming stripped 6 bases from V and 8 bases from J, with 13 bases between. The CDR3 contains 12 residues. The CDR3 reads CASSMASRGYTF. The CDR3 coding sequence is TGTGCCAGCAGCATGGCTTCTCGGGGCTACACCTTC.

This clonotype was detected many times. The chain combines TRBV7-9 with TRBJ2-7; D perhaps matches TRBD1 (6 bases). The germline V gene has CDR1 SEHNR and CDR2 FQNEAQ (reference sequence). The CDR3 covers 14 residues. The V and J ends lost 0 bases and 3 bases respectively, with 9 bases between them. The CDR3 DNA is TGTGCCAGCAGCTTAGCCCAGGGGCGCTACGAGCAGTACTTC. Its translation: CASSLAQGRYEQYF.

This clonotype has at least ten counts. The chain uses TRBV7-2 and TRBJ2-3; the match to TRBD2 covers 12 bases. Per the germline V gene, CDR1 is SGHTA and CDR2 is FQGNSA. The length of the CDR3 is 16 residues. Trimming removed 1 base from V and 6 bases from J; junction bases left unmatched: 5. CDR3 nucleotide sequence: TGTGCCAGCAGCTTAGGGAAACTAGCGGGGGGTGATACGCAGTATTTT. Its translation is CASSLGKLAGGDTQYF.

In its sample, this clonotype was seen many times. The chain couples TRBV5-1 to TRBJ2-5; 11 bases fit TRBD2. J gave up 2 bases and V 4 bases, and 7 bases lay outside the gene matches. Germline V gives CDR1 SGHRS, CDR2 YFSETQ. The CDR3 consists of 16 residues. The chain's CDR3 is CASSPGLAGMQETQYF. The CDR3 DNA reads as TGCGCCAGCAGCCCTGGACTAGCGGGTATGCAAGAGACCCAGTACTTC.

This clonotype has a count of ten or more. For the CDR3, the DNA is TGTGCCAGCAGCATAGGGACAAATGAAGCTTTCTTT. Its translation: CASSIGTNEAFF. The gene calls are TRBV7-9 and TRBJ1-1; tentative D call: TRBD1 (6 bases). CDR1 is SEHNR, CDR2 FQNEAQ, per germline (reference sequence). V gave up 5 bases and J gave up 7 bases, with 11 bases separating them. The CDR3 sequence is 12 residues long.

This clonotype has at least ten counts. This chain links TRBV7-2 with TRBJ2-5, with D unresolved. CDR1 and CDR2 from the germline V gene are SGHTA and FQGNSA. There are 15 residues in the CDR3. V was shortened by 3 bases and J by 0 bases, with 11 bases between the two germline ends. Here the CDR3 DNA reads TGTGCCAGCAGCTTTGCGGCTATTTACCAAGAGACCCAGTACTTC. It codes for CASSFAAIYQETQYF.

This clonotype was counted many times. This sequence joins TRBV6-2 or TRBV6-3 and TRBJ2-4; perhaps TRBD2 as D (6 bases). The V end lost 4 bases, the J end lost 0 bases, and 13 bases lay between the germline ends. Germline V lookup: CDR1 MNHEY, CDR2 SVGEGT. The CDR3 sequence is 16 residues long. In nucleotides, the CDR3 is TGTGCCAGCAGTTGGAGTCTAGCGCTAGCCAAAAACATTCAGTACTTC. Translated: CASSWSLALAKNIQYF.

There are many counts of this clonotype. The rearrangement joins TRBV21-1 to TRBJ2-4; TRBD1 was called by the table and not checked on the DNA. TRBV21-1 is a known pseudogene. The CDR3 is 16 amino acids. The DNA of the CDR3 is TGTGCCAGCAGCATACCCGGGCAGCCAGACAAAAACATTCAGTACTTC. It specifies CASSIPGQPDKNIQYF.

This clonotype was seen more than once but under ten times. The chain carries TRBV7-6 and TRBJ2-1, with 9 bases fitting TRBD2. Trimming removed 1 base from V and 8 bases from J; junction bases left unmatched: 15. This CDR3 contains 18 residues. The germline gives CDR1 SGHVS, CDR2 FNYEAQ. CDR3 sequence (DNA): TGTGCCAGCAGCTTAGTCGGGTGGGTAGCGGGGGCTTACTATGAGCAGTTCTTC. It codes for CASSLVGWVAGAYYEQFF.

The chain couples TRBV12-3 or TRBV12-4 to TRBJ1-2; D gene unclear. The CDR3 has 13 residues. Trimming took 7 bases from V and 8 from J, leaving 17 bases between them. The CDR3 DNA follows: TGTGCCAGCACCGAGGGAAGGATGGGCGGCTACACCTTC. It translates to CASTEGRMGGYTF.

The sample holds many counts of this clonotype. The CDR3 region is CASSLVLGDQPQHF. CDR3 nucleotides: TGTGCCAGCAGTTTAGTTTTGGGTGATCAGCCCCAGCATTTT. The V call is TRBV27, the J call TRBJ1-5; D unclear. V dropped 2 bases and J dropped 5 bases, with 10 bases sitting between them. The length of the CDR3 is 14 residues. Per germline, CDR1 MNHEY and CDR2 SMNVEV (reference sequence).

This clonotype was observed at least ten times. V usage is TRBV5-1 and J usage is TRBJ2-5, with D possibly called TRBD1 or TRBD2 (6 bases each). Germline V gene lookup returns CDR1 SGHRS and CDR2 YFSETQ. This CDR3 has 15 amino acids. The V gene lost 0 bases and the J gene lost 2 bases, with 11 bases spanning the gap. The DNA for the CDR3 is TGCGCCAGCAGCTTGGCCTTAGGGGGGCAAGAGACCCAGTACTTC. Residues: CASSLALGGQETQYF.

This clonotype was counted at least ten times. This chain joins TRBV29-1 and TRBJ2-5; 7 positions agree with TRBD2. Germline V gives CDR1 SQVTM, CDR2 ANQGSEA. V dropped 7 bases and J dropped 4; count of bases not matched to a gene: 3. CDR3 length: 11 amino acids. CDR3 nucleotide sequence: TGCAGCGGTGGGGGGGGAGAGACCCAGTACTTC. It translates to CSGGGGETQYF.

A note on this clonotype: A much larger clone differs by one base, so this may be a read error. The chain has TRBV29-1 and TRBJ2-3; TRBD2 matches at 8 bases. Germline V CDR1 and CDR2: SQVTM, ANQGSEA. The CDR3 covers 13 residues. The chain's CDR3 is CSVFGGAVDKQYF. CDR3 in DNA: TGCAGCGTTTTCGGGGGGGCCGTAGATAAGCAGTATTTT.

This clonotype was found many times. This sequence joins TRBV20-1 and TRBJ1-2, with unresolved D. CDR1 is DFQATT and CDR2 is SNEGSKA in the germline V gene (reference sequence). V was shortened by 4 bases and J by 6 bases, with 12 bases between the two germline ends. This CDR3 contains 12 residues. DNA of the CDR3: TGCAGTGCTACGACTGAAACCCATGGCTACACCTTC. Translated, it gives CSATTETHGYTF.

This clonotype was seen many times. This sequence joins TRBV10-3 and TRBJ2-3; D is ambiguous. CDR1 is ENHRY, CDR2 SYGVKD, per germline. The CDR3 spans 13 residues. Trimming shortened V by 4 bases and J by 3 bases, and 8 bases separated the two germline ends. This chain's CDR3 is CAISAYSTDTQYF. The DNA for the CDR3 is TGTGCCATCAGTGCCTACTCGACAGATACGCAGTATTTT.

This clonotype was seen at least ten times. The gene calls are TRBV28 and TRBJ1-1; D is perhaps TRBD1 (5 bases). Looked up from germline, CDR1 is MDHEN and CDR2 is SYDVKM. The ends were cut back, 7 bases at V and 0 bases at J, with 12 bases in the middle. The CDR3 totals 14 residues. CDR3 sequence: CASIYAGMNTEAFF. CDR3 sequence (DNA): TGTGCCAGCATATATGCAGGGATGAACACTGAAGCTTTCTTT.

This clonotype has just a few counts. The rearrangement joins TRBV19 to TRBJ1-2, with D unclear. The CDR3 spans 11 residues. The germline V and J ends were trimmed by 9 bases and 8 bases, with 13 bases remaining between them. The germline V gene has CDR1 LNHDA and CDR2 SQIVND (reference sequence). In DNA form, the CDR3 reads TGTGCCAGCAGAGAACAGACCGGCTACACCTTC. This codes for CASREQTGYTF. The full variable domain, with the rest looked up from reference TRBV19 and TRBJ1-2, is DGGITQSPKYLFRKEGQNVTLSCEQNLNHDAMYWYRQDPGQGLRLIYYSQIVNDFQKGDIAEGYSVSREKKESFPLTVTSAQKNPTAFYLCASREQTGYTFGSGTRLTVV.

The sample holds many counts of this clonotype. The CDR3 coding sequence is TGTGCCAGCACTCCGTGGGGGCACCTAGTTGCAACTAATGAAAAACTGTTTTTT. Amino acids: CASTPWGHLVATNEKLFF. The chain uses TRBV6-6 and TRBJ1-4; D perhaps matches TRBD1 (6 bases). This CDR3 has 18 amino acids. Trimming cost V 7 bases and J 0 bases, with 21 bases left between them. Germline lookup yields CDR1 MNHNY and CDR2 SVGAGI (reference sequence).

This clonotype has a count of ten or more. The chain has TRBV7-9 and TRBJ1-2; 7 nucleotides match TRBD1. The CDR3 is 15 amino acids. With V trimmed by 1 base and J by 4 bases, 6 bases remained unmatched. Germline lookup yields CDR1 SEHNR and CDR2 FQNEAQ (reference sequence). DNA for the CDR3: TGTGCCAGCAGCTTAGATCCAGGGGGGACCTATGGCTACACCTTC. It encodes CASSLDPGGTYGYTF.

This clonotype was recorded at least ten times. V and J are TRBV7-2 and TRBJ2-1, with 9 positions matching TRBD1. Trimming cost V 1 base and J 2 bases; bases outside gene matches: 12. This CDR3 contains 19 residues. Per germline, CDR1 SGHTA and CDR2 FQGNSA. CDR3 in DNA: TGTGCCAGCAGCTTAGTGGGGACAGGGTCCCCCCTGGCCTACAATGAGCAGTTCTTC. Residues: CASSLVGTGSPLAYNEQFF.